The 5 T cell receptor beta chains given below trace back to one sample, sequenced in a study of blood T cell repertoires in COVID-19. Profiling relied on immunoSEQ multiplex PCR, and the TCRdb table lists in-frame clones only, not all of them. The sample contains 150,000 to 200,000 clones, approximately 90% of which appear only once. The material sequenced was peripheral blood. These receptor sequences come from a man between 18 and 29 years old with acute or convalescent COVID-19.

The rearrangement links TRBV12-3 or TRBV12-4 to TRBJ1-2; TRBD1 might be the D (6 bases). The CDR3 totals 13 residues. V lost 4 bases and J 6 bases, leaving 12 bases between the germline ends. CDR3 residues: CASSYYRDNGYTF. The CDR3 DNA sequence: TGTGCCAGCAGTTACTACAGGGATAATGGCTACACCTTC.

The chain employs TRBV7-2 and TRBJ1-1, with 10 bases that match TRBD1. V lost 1 base to trimming and J lost 5 bases; unmatched junction nucleotides: 4. The CDR3 totals 15 residues. The germline gives CDR1 SGHTA, CDR2 FQGNSA. The CDR3 spells CASSLGTGGQTEAFF. In DNA form, the CDR3 reads TGTGCCAGCAGCTTAGGGACAGGGGGTCAGACTGAAGCTTTCTTT.

This clone was detected only once. The rearrangement joins TRBV18 to TRBJ1-4; 8 nucleotides match TRBD1. The germline V gene has CDR1 KGHSH and CDR2 LQKENI. This CDR3 has 18 residues. Trimming at V came to 0 bases and at J to 0 bases, leaving 6 bases not matched to a gene. The CDR3 loop reads CASSPPRTGLATNEKLFF. The CDR3 region has the DNA TGTGCCAGCTCACCACCGAGGACAGGGCTGGCAACTAATGAAAAACTGTTTTTT.

V and J are TRBV6-6 and TRBJ1-2; D gene unclear. CDR3 length: 15 amino acids. The germline gives CDR1 MNHNY, CDR2 SVGAGI (reference sequence). Trimming cost V 0 bases and J 0 bases, with 8 bases left between them. The CDR3 region has the DNA TGTGCCAGCAGTTACTCCGTACAAGCTAACTATGGCTACACCTTC. It is translated as CASSYSVQANYGYTF.

This clone was observed once. The chain has TRBV7-7 and TRBJ2-5; 7 nucleotides match TRBD1. The CDR3 consists of 14 residues. Unmatched junction bases numbered 5, after V lost 1 base and J lost 6 bases. Germline CDR1 SSHAT, CDR2 FNYEAQ (reference sequence). CDR3 in DNA: TGTGCCAGCAGCTTAGATGACAGGGTTAAGACCCAGTACTTC. Its translation: CASSLDDRVKTQYF.